This T cell receptor (beta chain) appears in the sequencing data of a study of CD8 T cells in ankylosing spondylitis. Findings and limits, study-wide: Several highly homologous variants made up a TCR beta motif, and this motif appeared characteristic of ankylosing spondylitis blood. Disease-associated clones were CD8+ and fairly uncommon in peripheral blood. According to the report, clones linked to the disease were significantly enriched in matched synovial fluid samples taken from ankylosing spondylitis patients.

One entry per CDR3 protein results from TCRdb running MiXCR on the 5' RACE reads. This sample yields some 95,000 distinct CDR3 sequences, of which roughly 10% are seen a single time; over 4.5% belongs to the top ten. This CDR3 contains 16 residues. With 1 base removed from V and 1 base from J, the gap between germline ends came to 14 bases. This clonotype was found many times. What it binds is unknown. This receptor was taken from a male donor with ankylosing spondylitis or in good health (not recorded which). V is TRBV12-3 or TRBV12-4 and J is TRBJ2-7; unclear D gene. Sequencing used blood, either unsorted or a sorted T cell fraction (not recorded which). The CDR3 DNA reads TGTGCCAGCAGTTTAGTAGCATCAGCTGGGTCCTACGAGCAGTACTTC. Translation gives CASSLVASAGSYEQYF.